The clone carrying this TCR beta chain has just one count. Its antigen is not known. Per germline, CDR1 GTSNPN and CDR2 SVGIG (reference sequence). The V gene end was trimmed by 8 bases and the J gene end by 0 bases; junction bases not matched to a gene: 7. The CDR3 loop spans 13 amino acids. The data originate from a study of OX40 agonist ivuxolimab in advanced cancers. Study results and limitations: Averaging showed that CD8+ T cells had more expanded clones than CD4+ did. Some patients without response likewise showed low normalized clonal expansion.

Sequencing used immunoSEQ multiplex PCR; TCRdb keeps in-frame clones, though not all of them. The repertoire holds 25,000 to 35,000 clones, with about 82% as singletons. The TCR comes from an adult with an advanced solid tumor such as melanoma, head and neck, liver or kidney cancer. V usage is TRBV30 and J usage is TRBJ2-7, with 7 positions matching TRBD1. The input for sequencing was CD4+ or CD8+ T cells sorted from blood, taken in a trial of the OX40 agonist ivuxolimab. CDR3 in DNA: TGTGCCGGACGACAGGGTAGCTCCTACGAGCAGTACTTC. It encodes CAGRQGSSYEQYF.